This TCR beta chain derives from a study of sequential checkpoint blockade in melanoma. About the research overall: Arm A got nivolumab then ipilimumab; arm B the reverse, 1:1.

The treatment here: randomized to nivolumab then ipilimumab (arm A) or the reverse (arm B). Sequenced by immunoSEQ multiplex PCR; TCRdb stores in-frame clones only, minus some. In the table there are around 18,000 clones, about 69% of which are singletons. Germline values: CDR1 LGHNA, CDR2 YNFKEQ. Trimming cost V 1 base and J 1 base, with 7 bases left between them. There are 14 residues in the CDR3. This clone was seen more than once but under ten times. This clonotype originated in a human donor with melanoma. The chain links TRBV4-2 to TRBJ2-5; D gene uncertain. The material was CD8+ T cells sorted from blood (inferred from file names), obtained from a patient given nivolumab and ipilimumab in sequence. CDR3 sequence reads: CASSQVLFQETQYF. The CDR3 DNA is TGTGCCAGCAGCCAAGTCTTATTCCAAGAGACCCAGTACTTC.